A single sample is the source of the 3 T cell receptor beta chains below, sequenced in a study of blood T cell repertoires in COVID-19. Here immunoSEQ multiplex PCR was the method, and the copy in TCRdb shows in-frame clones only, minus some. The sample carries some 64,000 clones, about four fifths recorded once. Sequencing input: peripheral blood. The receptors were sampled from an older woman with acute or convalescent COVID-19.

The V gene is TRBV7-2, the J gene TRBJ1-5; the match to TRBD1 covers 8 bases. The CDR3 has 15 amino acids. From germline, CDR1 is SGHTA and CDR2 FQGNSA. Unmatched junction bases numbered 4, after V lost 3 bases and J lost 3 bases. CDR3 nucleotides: TGTGCCAGCAGCTTTGGACAGGGATCCAATCAGCCCCAGCATTTT. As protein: CASSFGQGSNQPQHF.

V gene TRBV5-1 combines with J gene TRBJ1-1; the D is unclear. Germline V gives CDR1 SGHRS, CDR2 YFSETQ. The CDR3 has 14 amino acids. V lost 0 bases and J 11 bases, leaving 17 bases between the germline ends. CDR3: CASSLDVVGMRAFF. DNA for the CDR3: TGCGCCAGCAGCTTGGACGTAGTTGGAATGCGGGCTTTCTTT.

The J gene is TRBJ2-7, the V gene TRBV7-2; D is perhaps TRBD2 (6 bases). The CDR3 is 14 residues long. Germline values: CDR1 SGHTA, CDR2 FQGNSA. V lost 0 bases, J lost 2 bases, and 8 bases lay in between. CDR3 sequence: CASSLAGGTYEQYF. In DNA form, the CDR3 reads TGTGCCAGCAGCTTAGCCGGGGGAACCTACGAGCAGTACTTC.